These 10 T cell receptor beta chains were sequenced from one sample in a study of blood T cell repertoires in COVID-19. Only in-frame clones appear in the TCRdb table, and some are missing; sequencing was by immunoSEQ multiplex PCR. The table shows 40,000 to 60,000 clones, with over 85% occurring only once. The material sequenced was peripheral blood. The receptors come from a human donor in a cohort sampled during active COVID-19.

V gene TRBV11-3 combines with J gene TRBJ2-3; 16 bases align to TRBD2. The CDR3 is 19 residues long. The junction had 7 bases not matched to a gene; V was cut back by 2 bases and J by 2 bases. CDR1 and CDR2 from the germline V gene are SGHNT and YENEEA. This CDR3 is CASSLLLGTSGRATDTQYF. The CDR3 DNA follows: TGTGCCAGCAGCTTACTGTTGGGGACTAGCGGGAGGGCCACAGATACGCAGTATTTT.

V is TRBV7-9 and J is TRBJ2-5, with D maybe TRBD1 (6 bases). Germline V gene sequence: CDR1 SEHNR, CDR2 FQNEAQ (reference sequence). V gave up 5 bases and J gave up 5 bases, with 15 bases separating them. The CDR3 contains 14 residues. The CDR3 reads CASSLTRRGETQYF. The CDR3 bases are TGTGCCAGCAGCCTTACTAGAAGGGGGGAGACCCAGTACTTC.

This clone appeared a single time. The chain joins TRBV23-1 to TRBJ1-2; possible D gene TRBD1, 5 bases. TRBV23-1 is given ORF status, its function remaining uncertain. The CDR3 spans 15 residues. V was clipped by 0 bases and J by 4 bases, with 12 bases between them. CDR3 residues: CASSQSQGLGYGYTF. In DNA form, the CDR3 reads TGCGCCAGCAGTCAATCCCAGGGCCTCGGCTATGGCTACACCTTC.

The chain carries TRBV6-1 and TRBJ2-3; TRBD2 matches at 9 bases. Germline trimming cut 2 bases from V and 5 bases from J; bases unmatched to any gene: 8. The CDR3 spans 16 residues. The germline gives CDR1 MNHNS, CDR2 SASEGT. The CDR3 here is CASSESLAGFGDTQYF. The CDR3 DNA is TGTGCCAGCAGTGAAAGTCTAGCGGGATTTGGAGATACGCAGTATTTT.

The genes are TRBV6-5 and TRBJ1-3, with D uncertain. This CDR3 contains 14 residues. Trimming pared 8 bases from V and 0 bases from J, leaving 11 bases between. Germline CDR1 and CDR2: MNHEY and SVGAGI. CDR3 in DNA: TGTGCCAGCCCTCCCGGAGCCTCTGGAAACACCATATATTTT. It translates to CASPPGASGNTIYF.

The genes are TRBV5-1 and TRBJ2-7; 9 bases are a match to TRBD1. The junction had 3 bases not matched to a gene; V was cut back by 2 bases and J by 3 bases. Germline CDR1 reads SGHRS; CDR2 reads YFSETQ. The CDR3 is 14 amino acids. The CDR3 DNA sequence: TGCGCCAGCAGCTTAAGGACAGGGGTCTACGAGCAGTACTTC. This encodes CASSLRTGVYEQYF.

V is TRBV29-1 and J is TRBJ1-1; the D gene is possibly TRBD1 (5 bases). The CDR3 is made up of 13 amino acids. The V end lost 7 bases, the J end lost 1 base, and 13 bases lay between the germline ends. Germline V gene sequence: CDR1 SQVTM, CDR2 ANQGSEA. CDR3 residues: CSAGGLKNTEAFF. The CDR3 region has the DNA TGCAGCGCCGGGGGACTCAAGAACACTGAAGCTTTCTTT.

The rearrangement joins TRBV5-4 to TRBJ1-1; D perhaps matches TRBD1 (5 bases). The germline V and J ends were trimmed by 2 bases and 6 bases, with 14 bases remaining between them. This CDR3 comprises 14 residues. CDR1 is SGHNT and CDR2 is YYREEE in the germline V gene (reference sequence). The CDR3 spells CASSFVSGDPEAFF. As DNA, the CDR3 is TGTGCCAGCAGCTTCGTCAGCGGGGACCCTGAAGCTTTCTTT.

This sequence joins TRBV29-1 and TRBJ2-7, with D tentatively TRBD2 (5 bases). There are 13 residues in the CDR3. Germline CDR1 is SQVTM and CDR2 is ANQGSEA. Trimming removed 4 bases at V and 0 bases at J, with 10 bases between. The CDR3: CSVVRGSSYEQYV. The CDR3 DNA is TGCAGCGTTGTGAGAGGGAGCTCCTACGAGCAGTACGTC.

CDR3 sequence reads: CASSLSGARSNTEAFF. CDR3 DNA sequence: TGTGCCAGCAGTTTATCAGGGGCCAGATCTAACACTGAAGCTTTCTTT. The rearrangement joins TRBV27 to TRBJ1-1, with D possibly TRBD1 on 5 matching bases. The V gene's germline CDR1 is MNHEY and CDR2 SMNVEV (reference sequence). The V gene lost 0 bases and the J gene lost 2 bases, with 13 bases spanning the gap. The CDR3 length is 16 residues.